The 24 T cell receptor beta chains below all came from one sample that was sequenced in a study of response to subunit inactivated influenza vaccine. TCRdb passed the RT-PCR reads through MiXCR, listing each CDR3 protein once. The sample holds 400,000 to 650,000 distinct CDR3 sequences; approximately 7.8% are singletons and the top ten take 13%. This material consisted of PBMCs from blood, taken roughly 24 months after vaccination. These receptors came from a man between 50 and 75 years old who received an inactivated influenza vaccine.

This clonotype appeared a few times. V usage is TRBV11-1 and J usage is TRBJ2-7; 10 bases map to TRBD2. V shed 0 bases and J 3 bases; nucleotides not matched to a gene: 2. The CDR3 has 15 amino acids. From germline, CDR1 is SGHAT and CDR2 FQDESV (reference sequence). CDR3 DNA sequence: TGTGCCAGCAGCTTAGCACTAGCGGGGAACTACGAGCAGTACTTC. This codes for CASSLALAGNYEQYF.

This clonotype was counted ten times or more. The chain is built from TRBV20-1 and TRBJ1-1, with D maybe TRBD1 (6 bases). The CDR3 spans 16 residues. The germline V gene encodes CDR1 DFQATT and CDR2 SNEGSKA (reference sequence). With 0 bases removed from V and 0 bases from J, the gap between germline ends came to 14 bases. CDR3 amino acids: CSARDRLTGMNTEAFF. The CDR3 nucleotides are TGCAGTGCTAGAGATAGACTTACAGGGATGAACACTGAAGCTTTCTTT.

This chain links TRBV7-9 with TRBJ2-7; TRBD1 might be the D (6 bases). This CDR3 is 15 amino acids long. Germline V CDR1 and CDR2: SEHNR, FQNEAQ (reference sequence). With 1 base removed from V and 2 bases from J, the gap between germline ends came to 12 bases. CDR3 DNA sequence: TGTGCCAGCAGCTTAGGGACAGCCCGTCCCTACGAGCAGTACTTC. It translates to CASSLGTARPYEQYF.

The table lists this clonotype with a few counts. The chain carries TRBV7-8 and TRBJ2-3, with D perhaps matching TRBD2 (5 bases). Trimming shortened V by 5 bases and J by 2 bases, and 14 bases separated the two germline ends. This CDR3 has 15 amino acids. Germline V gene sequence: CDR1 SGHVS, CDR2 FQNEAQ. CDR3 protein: CASSPLERPTDTQYF. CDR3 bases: TGTGCCAGCAGCCCCCTGGAGCGGCCCACAGATACGCAGTATTTT.

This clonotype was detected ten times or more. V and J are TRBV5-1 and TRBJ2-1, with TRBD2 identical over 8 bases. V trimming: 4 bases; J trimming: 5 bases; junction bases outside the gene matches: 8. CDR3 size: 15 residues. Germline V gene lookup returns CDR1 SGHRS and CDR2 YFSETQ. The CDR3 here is CASSPTSVSNNEQFF. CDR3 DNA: TGCGCCAGCAGCCCGACTAGCGTCTCTAACAATGAGCAGTTCTTC.

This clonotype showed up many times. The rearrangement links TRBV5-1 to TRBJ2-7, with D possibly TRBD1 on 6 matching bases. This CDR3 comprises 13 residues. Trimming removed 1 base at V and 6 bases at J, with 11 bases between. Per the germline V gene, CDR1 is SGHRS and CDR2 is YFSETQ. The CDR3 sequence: CASSLWGQSEQYF. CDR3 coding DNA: TGCGCCAGCAGCTTGTGGGGGCAGAGCGAGCAGTACTTC. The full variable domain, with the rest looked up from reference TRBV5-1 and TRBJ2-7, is KAGVTQTPRYLIKTRGQQVTLSCSPISGHRSVSWYQQTPGQGLQFLFEYFSETQRNKGNFPGRFSGRQFSNSRSEMNVSTLELGDSALYLCASSLWGQSEQYFGPGTRLTVT.

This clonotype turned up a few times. The CDR3 nucleotides are TGTGCCACCAGTGATGCCGGGACACCTCGCGAGCAGTACTTC. It codes for CATSDAGTPREQYF. The chain carries TRBV24-1 and TRBJ2-7, with TRBD1 as a possible D gene (6 bases). CDR3 length equals 14 residues. The ends were cut back, 3 bases at V and 6 bases at J, with 14 bases in the middle. Germline CDR1 reads KGHDR; CDR2 reads SFDVKD.

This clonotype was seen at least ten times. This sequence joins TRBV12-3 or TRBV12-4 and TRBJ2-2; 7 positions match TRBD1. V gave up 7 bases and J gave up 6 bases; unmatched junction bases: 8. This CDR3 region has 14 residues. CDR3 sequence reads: CASNQRGPAGELFF. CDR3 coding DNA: TGTGCCAGCAACCAAAGGGGGCCGGCCGGGGAGCTGTTTTTT.

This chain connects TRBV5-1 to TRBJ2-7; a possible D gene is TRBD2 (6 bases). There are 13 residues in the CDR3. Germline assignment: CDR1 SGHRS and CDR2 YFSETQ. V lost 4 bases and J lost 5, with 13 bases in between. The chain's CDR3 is CASSVRTGDEQYF. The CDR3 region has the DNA TGCGCCAGCAGCGTACGGACGGGAGACGAGCAGTACTTC.

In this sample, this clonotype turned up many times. The CDR3 protein is CSVEPLRSTYNEQFF. The CDR3 DNA sequence: TGCAGCGTTGAACCCCTCAGGAGTACCTACAATGAGCAGTTCTTC. This chain links TRBV29-1 with TRBJ2-1; D unresolved. The CDR3 sequence is 15 residues long. Deletions cut 2 bases from V and 2 bases from J, with 13 bases between. Looked up from germline, CDR1 is SQVTM and CDR2 is ANQGSEA.

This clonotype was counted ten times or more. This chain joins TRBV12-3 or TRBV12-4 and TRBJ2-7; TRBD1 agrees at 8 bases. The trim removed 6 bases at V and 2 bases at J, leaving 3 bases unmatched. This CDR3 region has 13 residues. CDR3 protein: CASRPTGAYEQYF. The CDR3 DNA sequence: TGTGCCAGCAGGCCGACAGGGGCCTACGAGCAGTACTTC.

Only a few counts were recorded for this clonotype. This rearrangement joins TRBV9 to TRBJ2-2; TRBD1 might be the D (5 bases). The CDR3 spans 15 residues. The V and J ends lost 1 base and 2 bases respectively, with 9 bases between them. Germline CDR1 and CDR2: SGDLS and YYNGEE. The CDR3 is CASSVQGLNTGELFF. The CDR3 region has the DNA TGTGCCAGCAGCGTACAGGGTTTAAACACCGGGGAGCTGTTTTTT.

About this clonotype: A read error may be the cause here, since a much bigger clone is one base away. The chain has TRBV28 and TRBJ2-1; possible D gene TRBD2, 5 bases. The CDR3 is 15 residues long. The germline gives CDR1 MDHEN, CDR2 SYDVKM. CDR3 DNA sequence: TGTGCCAGCAGTGGCTACTTGGACTCCTACGATGAGCAGTTCTTC. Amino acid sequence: CASSGYLDSYDEQFF.

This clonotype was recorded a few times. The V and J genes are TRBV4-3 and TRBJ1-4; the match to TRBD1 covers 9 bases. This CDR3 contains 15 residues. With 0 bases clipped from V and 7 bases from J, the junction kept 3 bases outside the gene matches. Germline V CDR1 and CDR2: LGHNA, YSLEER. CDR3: CASSQEGTGSEKLFF. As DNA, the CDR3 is TGCGCCAGCAGCCAAGAGGGGACAGGGAGTGAAAAACTGTTTTTT.

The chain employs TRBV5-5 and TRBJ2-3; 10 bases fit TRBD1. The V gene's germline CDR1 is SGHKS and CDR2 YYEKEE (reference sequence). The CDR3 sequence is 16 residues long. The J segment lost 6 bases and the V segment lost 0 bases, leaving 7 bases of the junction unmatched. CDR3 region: CASSLAPTGGMDTQYF. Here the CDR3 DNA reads TGTGCCAGCAGCTTGGCCCCGACAGGGGGCATGGATACGCAGTATTTT.

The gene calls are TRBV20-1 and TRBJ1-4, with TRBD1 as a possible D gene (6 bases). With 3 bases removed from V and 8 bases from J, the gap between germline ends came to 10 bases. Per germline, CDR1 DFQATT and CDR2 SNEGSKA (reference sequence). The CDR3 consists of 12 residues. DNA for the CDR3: TGCAGTGCTAGGCTGAGGGGGGAAAAACTGTTTTTT. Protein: CSARLRGEKLFF.

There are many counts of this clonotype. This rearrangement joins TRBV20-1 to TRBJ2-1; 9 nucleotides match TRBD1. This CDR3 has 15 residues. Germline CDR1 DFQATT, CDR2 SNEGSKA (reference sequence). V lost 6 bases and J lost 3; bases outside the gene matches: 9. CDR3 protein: CSAFGRDRVYNEQFF. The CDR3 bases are TGCAGTGCCTTCGGGCGGGACAGGGTCTACAATGAGCAGTTCTTC.

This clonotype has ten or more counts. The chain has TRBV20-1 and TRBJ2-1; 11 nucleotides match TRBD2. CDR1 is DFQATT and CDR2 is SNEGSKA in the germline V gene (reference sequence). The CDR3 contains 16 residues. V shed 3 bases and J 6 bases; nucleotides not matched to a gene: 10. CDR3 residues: CSASGQLAGVPNEQFF. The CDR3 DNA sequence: TGCAGTGCTAGCGGGCAACTAGCGGGAGTTCCCAATGAGCAGTTCTTC.

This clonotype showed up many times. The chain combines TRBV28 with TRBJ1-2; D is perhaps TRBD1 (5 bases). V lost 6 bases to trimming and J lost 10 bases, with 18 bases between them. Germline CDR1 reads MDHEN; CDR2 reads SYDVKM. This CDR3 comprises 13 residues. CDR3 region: CASSLGEGMDYTF. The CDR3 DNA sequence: TGTGCCAGCAGCTTGGGGGAGGGTATGGACTACACCTTC.

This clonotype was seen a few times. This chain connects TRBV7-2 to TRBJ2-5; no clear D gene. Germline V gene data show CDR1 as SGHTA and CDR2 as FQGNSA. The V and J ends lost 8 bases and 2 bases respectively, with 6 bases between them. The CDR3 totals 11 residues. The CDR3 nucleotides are TGTGCCAGCGGATTTCAAGAGACCCAGTACTTC. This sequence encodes CASGFQETQYF.

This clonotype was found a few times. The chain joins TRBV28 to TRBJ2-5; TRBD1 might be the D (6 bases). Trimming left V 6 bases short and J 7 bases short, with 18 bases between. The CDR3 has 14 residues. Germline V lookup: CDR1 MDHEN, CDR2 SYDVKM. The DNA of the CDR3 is TGTGCCAGCAGACCACCGGTGGGGGCGGGGACCCAGTACTTC. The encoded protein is CASRPPVGAGTQYF. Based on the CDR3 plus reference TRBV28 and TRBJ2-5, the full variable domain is DVKVTQSSRYLVKRTGEKVFLECVQDMDHENMFWYRQDPGLGLRLIYFSYDVKMKEKGDIPEGYSVSREKKERFSLILESASTNQTSMYLCASRPPVGAGTQYFGPGTRLLVL.

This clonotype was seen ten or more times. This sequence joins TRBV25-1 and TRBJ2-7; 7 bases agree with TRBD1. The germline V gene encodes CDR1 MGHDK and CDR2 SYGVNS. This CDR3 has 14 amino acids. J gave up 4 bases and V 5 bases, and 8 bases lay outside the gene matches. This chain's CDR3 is CASSYGTALYEQYF. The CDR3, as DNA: TGTGCCAGCAGTTACGGGACAGCTCTGTACGAGCAGTACTTC.

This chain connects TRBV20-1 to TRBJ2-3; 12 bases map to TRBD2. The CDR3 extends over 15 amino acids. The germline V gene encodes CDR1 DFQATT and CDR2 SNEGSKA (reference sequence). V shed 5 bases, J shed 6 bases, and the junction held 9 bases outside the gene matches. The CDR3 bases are TGCAGTGCTCCTCCTAGCGGGGGGGCCGTGGATACGCAGTATTTT. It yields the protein CSAPPSGGAVDTQYF.

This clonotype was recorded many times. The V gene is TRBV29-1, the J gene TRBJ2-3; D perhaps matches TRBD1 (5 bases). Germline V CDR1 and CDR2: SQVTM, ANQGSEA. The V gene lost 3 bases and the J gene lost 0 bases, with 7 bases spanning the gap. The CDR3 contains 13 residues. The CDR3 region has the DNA TGCAGCGTTGAGGGGCGGAGCACAGATACGCAGTATTTT. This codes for CSVEGRSTDTQYF.